The sequence of this T cell receptor (beta chain) was determined in a study of blood T cell repertoires in COVID-19. For the study at large: PBMCs, B-cell-depleted T cells, or T cells provided the cDNA or gDNA that made up the material.

The germline CDR1 and CDR2 sequences are SNHLY and FYNNEI. CDR3 size: 15 residues. Trimming removed 4 bases from V and 6 bases from J; junction bases left unmatched: 12. Assay: immunoSEQ multiplex PCR; the TCRdb copy retains only in-frame clones and omits some. Among about 160,000 clones listed, about 91% were seen once. The receptor comes from a woman aged 55-70 years who had recovered from COVID-19. Sequencing was performed on peripheral blood. The chain links TRBV2 to TRBJ2-7, with 7 bases matching TRBD1. Written as DNA, the CDR3 is TGTGCCAGCAGTGGAGGGTCAGGGGGACGCGGCGAGCAGTACTTC. As protein: CASSGGSGGRGEQYF.